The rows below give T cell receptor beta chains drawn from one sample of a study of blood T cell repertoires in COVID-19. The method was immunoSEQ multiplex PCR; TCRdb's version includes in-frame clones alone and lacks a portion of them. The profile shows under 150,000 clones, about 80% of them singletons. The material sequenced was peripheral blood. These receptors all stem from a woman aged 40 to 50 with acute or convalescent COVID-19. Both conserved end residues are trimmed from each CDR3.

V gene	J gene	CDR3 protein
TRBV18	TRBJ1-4	ASSPGASRGEKLF
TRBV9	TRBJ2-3	ASSAHQLAGGQVTQY
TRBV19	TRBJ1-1	ASRDSRTEAF
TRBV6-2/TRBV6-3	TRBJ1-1	ASSGQGSEAF
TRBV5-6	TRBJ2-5	ASSPGTQETQY
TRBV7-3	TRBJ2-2	ASSPHGRGINTGELF
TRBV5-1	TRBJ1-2	ASSFGTARNNGYT
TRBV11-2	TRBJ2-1	ASSLEGQGAYEQF
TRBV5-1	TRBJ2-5	ASSSALAGLPETQY
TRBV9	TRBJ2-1	ASSPSGGVNEQF
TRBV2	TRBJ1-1	ASKSEVAVHTEAF
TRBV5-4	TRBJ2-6	ASSLLGSGANVLT
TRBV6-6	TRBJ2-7	ASSDQTGEQY
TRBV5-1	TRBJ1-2	ASGTENNYGYT
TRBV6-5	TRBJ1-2	ASRPDRGRSGYT
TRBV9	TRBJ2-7	ASSGGQETYEQY
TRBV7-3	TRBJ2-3	ASSSGLAGRTDTQY
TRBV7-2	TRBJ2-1	ASSLGPRTYNEQF